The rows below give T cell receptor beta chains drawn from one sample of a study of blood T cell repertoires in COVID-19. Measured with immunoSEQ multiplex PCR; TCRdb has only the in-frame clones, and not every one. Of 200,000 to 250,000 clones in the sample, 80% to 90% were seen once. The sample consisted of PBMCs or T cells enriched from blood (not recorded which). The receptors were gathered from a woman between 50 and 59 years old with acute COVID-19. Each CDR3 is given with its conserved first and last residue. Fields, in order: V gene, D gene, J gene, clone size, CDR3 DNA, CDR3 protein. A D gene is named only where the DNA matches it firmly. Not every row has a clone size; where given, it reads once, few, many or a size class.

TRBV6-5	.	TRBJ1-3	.	TGTGCCAGCAGTTACTTCGTAGGAAACACCATATATTTT	CASSYFVGNTIYF
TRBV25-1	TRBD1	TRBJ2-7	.	TGTGCCAGCAGCCTAACAGGGGGCGACGAGCAGTACTTC	CASSLTGGDEQYF
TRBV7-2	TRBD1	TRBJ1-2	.	TGTGCCAGCAGCCGACCAGGGGGCGATGGCTACACCTTC	CASSRPGGDGYTF
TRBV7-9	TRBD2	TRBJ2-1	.	TGTGCCAGCAGTTTCCGCCAACTAGCGGGAGGCTACAATGAGCAGTTCTTC	CASSFRQLAGGYNEQFF
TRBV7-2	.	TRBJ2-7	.	TGTGCCAGCAGCCCCTTGCGGGGCAGCTCCTACGAGCAGTACTTC	CASSPLRGSSYEQYF
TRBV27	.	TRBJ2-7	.	TGTGCCAGCAGTTTTGGCAGGGCATTCCACGAGCAGTACTTC	CASSFGRAFHEQYF
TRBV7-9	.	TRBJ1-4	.	TGTGCCAGCAGCTTACAATCGGGAAATGAAAAACTGTTTTTT	CASSLQSGNEKLFF
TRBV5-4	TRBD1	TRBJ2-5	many	TGTGCCAGCAGCACCAACAGGGGCCTAGGGGAGACCCAGTACTTC	CASSTNRGLGETQYF
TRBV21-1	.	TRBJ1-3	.	TGTGCCAGCAAATTGGACTACTCTGGAAACACCATATATTTT	CASKLDYSGNTIYF
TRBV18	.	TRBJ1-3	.	TGTGCCAGCTCACCACCGGGACAATACTCTGGAAACACCATATATTTT	CASSPPGQYSGNTIYF
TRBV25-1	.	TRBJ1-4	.	TGTGCCAGCAGTGAATTTCGGGGGGCAACTAATGAAAAACTGTTTTTT	CASSEFRGATNEKLFF
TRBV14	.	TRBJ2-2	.	TGTGCCAGCAGCCAGAGGCCGATGACCGGGGAGCTGTTTTTT	CASSQRPMTGELFF
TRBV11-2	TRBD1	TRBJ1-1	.	TGTGCCAGCAGCTATCTGCGGACCGGGACAGGGGGGACTGAAGCTTTCTTT	CASSYLRTGTGGTEAFF
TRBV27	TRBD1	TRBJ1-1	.	TGTGCCAGCCGGGTCTCGGTGAGGACAGGGCGAACTGAAGCTTTCTTT	CASRVSVRTGRTEAFF
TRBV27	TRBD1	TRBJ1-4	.	TGTGCCAGCAGTACCCGACAGGGGGAGGAAAAACTGTTTTTT	CASSTRQGEEKLFF
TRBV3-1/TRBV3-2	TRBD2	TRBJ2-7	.	TGTGCCAGCAGCCCCAGCGGGAGCTACGAGCAGTACTTC	CASSPSGSYEQYF
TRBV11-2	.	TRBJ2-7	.	TGTGCCAGCAGCCGTAGAGCCGGACTGCCCCACGAGCAGTACTTC	CASSRRAGLPHEQYF
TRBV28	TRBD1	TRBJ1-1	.	TGTGCCAGCAGTTCAGGACAGGGCTGGACTGAAGCTTTCTTT	CASSSGQGWTEAFF
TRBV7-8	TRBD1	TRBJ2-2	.	TGTGCCAGCAGCTTAATGGGACAGGGGCGGCCCGGGGAGCTGTTTTTT	CASSLMGQGRPGELFF
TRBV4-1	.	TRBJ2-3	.	TGCGCCAGCAGCCAGAGCCCCCGGGACGGAGGTTGGGGGGGCACAGATACGCAGTATTTT	CASSQSPRDGGWGGTDTQYF
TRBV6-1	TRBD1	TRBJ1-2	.	TGTGCCAGCAGTGAAGCTTTGACAGGGTCTTATGGCTACACCTTC	CASSEALTGSYGYTF
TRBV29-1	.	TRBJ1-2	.	TGCAGCGTCGAAGACTCAATAACCGACAGGAAGACCCCGGGTTATGGCTACACCTTC	CSVEDSITDRKTPGYGYTF
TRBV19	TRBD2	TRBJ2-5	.	TGTGCCAGTAGTACCATCACTAGCGGACAAGAGACCCAGTACTTC	CASSTITSGQETQYF
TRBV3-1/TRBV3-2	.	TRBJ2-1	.	TGTGCCAGCAGCCCGAACGGGGCCTACAATGAGCAGTTCTTC	CASSPNGAYNEQFF
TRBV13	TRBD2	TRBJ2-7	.	TGTGCCAGCAGCTTAGCGGGAGGGCGCTCCTACGAGCAGTACTTC	CASSLAGGRSYEQYF
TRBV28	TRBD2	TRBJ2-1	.	TGTGCCAGCAGCTTTAGCGGGAGGGCCAGGAATGAGCAGTTCTTC	CASSFSGRARNEQFF
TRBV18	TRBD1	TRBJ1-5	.	TGTGCCAGCTCCGTACAGGGGGTGGGCAATCAGCCCCAGCATTTT	CASSVQGVGNQPQHF
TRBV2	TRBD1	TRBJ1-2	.	TGTGCCAGCAGTGAAAGAAGGCAGGGGGAGGGCTACACCTTC	CASSERRQGEGYTF
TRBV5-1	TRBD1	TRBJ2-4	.	TGCGCCAGCAGCTCCCAGGGGGCCGCCAAAAACATTCAGTACTTC	CASSSQGAAKNIQYF
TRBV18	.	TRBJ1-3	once	TGTGCCAGCTCACCACCGGGGGGGCGAGGAAACACCATATATTTT	CASSPPGGRGNTIYF
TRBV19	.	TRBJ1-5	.	TGTGCCAGTAGTCCGCAGGAGGGTTGGAATCAGCCCCAGCATTTT	CASSPQEGWNQPQHF
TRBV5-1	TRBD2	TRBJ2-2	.	TGCGCCAGCAGCTTGGCCGCGGGAGTGTCCACCGGGGAGCTGTTTTTT	CASSLAAGVSTGELFF
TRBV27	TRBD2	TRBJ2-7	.	TGTGCCAGCAGTTTATCTTGGACTAGCGGGAGGGCCTTCGTTGGCGAGCAGTACTTC	CASSLSWTSGRAFVGEQYF
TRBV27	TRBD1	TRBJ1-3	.	TGTGCCAGCAGTTTGCGGACAGGAGCTGGAAACACCATATATTTT	CASSLRTGAGNTIYF
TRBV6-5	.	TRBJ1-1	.	TGTGCCAGCAGTTCCCAGGGGTATACTGAAGCTTTCTTT	CASSSQGYTEAFF
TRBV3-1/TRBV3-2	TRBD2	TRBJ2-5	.	TGTGCCAGCAGCCCCAGCGGAGCGGGAGGGGGGAAGACCCAGTACTTC	CASSPSGAGGGKTQYF